These 16 T cell receptor beta chains were all obtained from the same sample, sequenced in a study of cytomegalovirus exposure and HLA in healthy donors. The PCR employed 60 Vbeta primers together with 13 Jbeta primers. The method was immunoSEQ multiplex PCR; TCRdb's version includes in-frame clones alone and lacks a portion of them. The repertoire holds 85,000 to 130,000 clones, with 60% to 85% as singletons. Sequencing used PBMCs. These receptors originate from a male donor in good health and CMV-seropositive.

The chain carries TRBV5-6 and TRBJ1-2, with D possibly being TRBD1 (6 bases). The CDR3 sequence is 17 residues long. In germline, CDR1 is SGHDT, CDR2 YYEEEE. With 2 bases removed from V and 8 bases from J, the gap between germline ends came to 25 bases. CDR3 region: CASSLSPTVGARRGYTF. CDR3 DNA sequence: TGTGCCAGCAGCTTATCCCCGACAGTGGGGGCTCGTCGAGGCTACACCTTC.

This clone was seen only once. V and J are TRBV10-3 and TRBJ1-1; no reliable D call. The V gene's germline CDR1 is ENHRY and CDR2 SYGVKD. V was cut by 11 bases and J by 0 bases, with 7 bases left in between. The CDR3 runs 11 residues. The CDR3 DNA reads as TGTGCCTCGCGAATGAACACTGAAGCTTTCTTT. It codes for CASRMNTEAFF.

The chain is built from TRBV7-8 and TRBJ1-2, with D perhaps TRBD1 (6 bases). V lost 6 bases, J lost 7 bases, and 15 bases lay in between. The CDR3 is made up of 13 amino acids. Germline loops: CDR1 SGHVS, CDR2 FQNEAQ. CDR3 bases: TGTGCCAGCAGTAAAACAGGGTTCGGTGGCTACACCTTC. Residues: CASSKTGFGGYTF.

The rearrangement joins TRBV7-8 to TRBJ2-6, with D unresolved. Trimming cost V 6 bases and J 0 bases, with 9 bases left between them. Per germline, CDR1 SGHVS and CDR2 FQNEAQ. This CDR3 is 15 amino acids long. CDR3 residues: CASRPNPSGANVLTF. The CDR3 coding sequence is TGTGCCAGCAGACCTAATCCCTCTGGGGCCAACGTCCTGACTTTC. Full variable domain (remainder filled in from reference TRBV7-8 and TRBJ2-6): GAGVSQSPRYKVAKRGQDVALRCDPISGHVSLFWYQQALGQGPEFLTYFQNEAQLDKSGLPSDRFFAERPEGSVSTLKIQRTQQEDSAVYLCASRPNPSGANVLTFGAGSRLTVL.

This clone has more than one count but fewer than ten. The chain employs TRBV29-1 and TRBJ2-6, with TRBD1 matching 12 bases. The junction had 8 bases not matched to a gene; V was cut back by 7 bases and J by 1 base. CDR3 size: 17 residues. Germline CDR1 SQVTM, CDR2 ANQGSEA. CDR3 protein: CSGLPGQGASGANVLTF. DNA of the CDR3: TGCAGCGGGCTACCGGGACAGGGGGCATCTGGGGCCAACGTCCTGACTTTC.

This chain connects TRBV5-8 to TRBJ1-1; TRBD1 might be the D (5 bases). The CDR3 consists of 13 residues. V lost 5 bases to trimming and J lost 4 bases, with 12 bases between them. CDR1 and CDR2 (germline): SGHTS, YDEGEE. CDR3 DNA sequence: TGTGCCAGCAGTAGGTGGGGGGGCACTGAAGCTTTCTTT. This codes for CASSRWGGTEAFF.

The rearrangement uses TRBV5-8 and TRBJ2-7; 12 bases line up with TRBD2. Per the germline V gene, CDR1 is SGHTS and CDR2 is YDEGEE. The CDR3 is made up of 19 amino acids. With 6 bases clipped from V and 0 bases from J, the junction kept 16 bases outside the gene matches. In DNA form, the CDR3 reads TGTGCCAGCATTGGGACCCTACTAGCGGGAGGAGAGAGCTCCTACGAGCAGTACTTC. Protein sequence: CASIGTLLAGGESSYEQYF.

The chain joins TRBV6-5 to TRBJ2-3; a weak D match, TRBD2 (5 bases). Germline V CDR1 and CDR2: MNHEY, SVGAGI. The germline V and J ends were trimmed by 2 bases and 6 bases, with 15 bases remaining between them. This CDR3 comprises 15 residues. This CDR3 is CASSYEAGLVDTQYF. The CDR3 DNA reads TGTGCCAGCAGTTACGAGGCAGGACTCGTGGATACGCAGTATTTT.

This clone was observed a handful of times. V usage is TRBV2 and J usage is TRBJ2-2; possibly TRBD2 for D (6 bases). CDR3 size: 14 residues. V was clipped by 6 bases and J by 1 base, with 9 bases between them. Per germline, CDR1 SNHLY and CDR2 FYNNEI. CDR3 coding DNA: TGTGCCAGCAGACTAGCCAAGAACACCGGGGAGCTGTTTTTT. Its protein is CASRLAKNTGELFF.

This chain links TRBV9 with TRBJ2-7, with 8 bases matching TRBD2. The CDR3 runs 15 residues. From germline, CDR1 is SGDLS and CDR2 YYNGEE. V lost 4 bases to trimming and J lost 3 bases; unmatched junction nucleotides: 9. The CDR3 reads CASSRGGRGSYEQYF. The DNA of the CDR3 is TGTGCCAGCAGCCGGGGGGGGAGAGGAAGCTACGAGCAGTACTTC.

The chain links TRBV28 to TRBJ1-1, with 7 bases matching TRBD1. V gave up 4 bases and J gave up 3 bases; unmatched junction bases: 11. Per the germline V gene, CDR1 is MDHEN and CDR2 is SYDVKM. CDR3 length: 16 amino acids. CDR3 DNA: TGTGCCAGCAGTTCCATAGGGACAGCCGGGGACACTGAAGCTTTCTTT. This encodes CASSSIGTAGDTEAFF.

The gene calls are TRBV30 and TRBJ2-7, with TRBD1 as a possible D gene (5 bases). Germline loops: CDR1 GTSNPN, CDR2 SVGIG (reference sequence). Trimming pared 4 bases from V and 0 bases from J, leaving 10 bases between. The CDR3 consists of 13 residues. In nucleotides, the CDR3 is TGTGCCTGGACCAGGGCGAGCTCCTACGAGCAGTACTTC. This codes for CAWTRASSYEQYF.

The rearrangement joins TRBV4-3 to TRBJ2-2, with a possible D match to TRBD1 (6 bases). The V and J ends lost 3 bases and 6 bases respectively, with 14 bases between them. The CDR3 contains 15 residues. Germline V gene sequence: CDR1 LGHNA, CDR2 YSLEER. The CDR3 protein is CASSHGTGTPGELFF. CDR3 nucleotides: TGCGCCAGCAGCCACGGAACAGGGACCCCCGGGGAGCTGTTTTTT.

The V call is TRBV7-9, the J call TRBJ2-7, with a possible D match to TRBD1 (5 bases). This CDR3 has 14 residues. Germline CDR1 reads SEHNR; CDR2 reads FQNEAQ (reference sequence). Trimming stripped 2 bases from V and 6 bases from J, with 14 bases between. The CDR3 bases are TGTGCCAGCAGCTTATCAGGACACCTCGTCGAGCAGTACTTC. Amino acids: CASSLSGHLVEQYF. Full variable domain (missing parts from reference TRBV7-9 and TRBJ2-7): DTGVSQNPRHKITKRGQNVTFRCDPISEHNRLYWYRQTLGQGPEFLTYFQNEAQLEKSRLLSDRFSAERPKGSFSTLEIQRTEQGDSAMYLCASSLSGHLVEQYFGPGTRLTVT.

The chain joins TRBV28 to TRBJ2-1, with 11 bases aligning to TRBD2. CDR3 length equals 16 residues. The germline V gene encodes CDR1 MDHEN and CDR2 SYDVKM. J was trimmed by 2 bases and V by 3 bases; bases with no gene match: 3. This CDR3 reads CASSLASGGTYNEQFF. DNA of the CDR3: TGTGCCAGCAGTTTGGCTAGCGGGGGGACCTACAATGAGCAGTTCTTC.

The rearrangement links TRBV5-6 to TRBJ2-1; 9 positions match TRBD1. The CDR3 is made up of 14 amino acids. V lost 5 bases and J lost 9; bases outside the gene matches: 9. Germline lookup yields CDR1 SGHDT and CDR2 YYEEEE. The CDR3 DNA reads TGTGCCAGCAGGTCCGGGACAGGGATGGGTGAGCAGTTCTTC. As protein: CASRSGTGMGEQFF.